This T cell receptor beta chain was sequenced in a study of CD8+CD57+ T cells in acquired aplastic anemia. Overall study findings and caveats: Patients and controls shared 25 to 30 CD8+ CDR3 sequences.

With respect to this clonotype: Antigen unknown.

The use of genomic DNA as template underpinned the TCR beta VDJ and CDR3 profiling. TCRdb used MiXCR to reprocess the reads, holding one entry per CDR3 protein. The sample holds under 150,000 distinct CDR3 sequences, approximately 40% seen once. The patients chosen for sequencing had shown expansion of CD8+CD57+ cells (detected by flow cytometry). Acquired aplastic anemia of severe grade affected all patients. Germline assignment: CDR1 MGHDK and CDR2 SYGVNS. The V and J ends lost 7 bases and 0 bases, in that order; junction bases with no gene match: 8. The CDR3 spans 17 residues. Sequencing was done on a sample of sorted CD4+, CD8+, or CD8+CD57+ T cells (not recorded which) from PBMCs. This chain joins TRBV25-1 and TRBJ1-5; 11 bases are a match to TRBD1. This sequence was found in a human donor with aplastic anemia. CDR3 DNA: TGTGCCAGCACTCTAAAGGGACAGGGGGTTAGCAATCAGCCCCAGCATTTT. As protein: CASTLKGQGVSNQPQHF.